This T cell receptor beta chain appears in the sequencing data of a study of blood T cell repertoires in COVID-19. Study-level information: The analysed material was cDNA or gDNA that came from T cells, B-cell-depleted T cells, or PBMCs.

The data were produced by immunoSEQ multiplex PCR, yet TCRdb's version contains in-frame clones alone and is incomplete. Of about 140,000 clones in the sample, 79% were seen once. The length of the CDR3 is 14 residues. The germline V gene encodes CDR1 MDHEN and CDR2 SYDVKM. The ends lost 7 bases at V and 3 bases at J; junction bases unmatched: 4. Specimen: peripheral blood. The TCR was taken from a man between 60 and 75 years old with acute or convalescent COVID-19. The gene calls are TRBV28 and TRBJ2-1, with TRBD2 matching 9 bases. The CDR3 bases are TGTGCCAGCACGTTAGCGGGAGTCTACAATGAGCAGTTCTTC. It codes for CASTLAGVYNEQFF.